This T cell receptor beta chain is drawn from a study of vaccination and CD4 T cells after COVID-19. At the level of the study: Samples were taken after vaccination, a median of roughly 72 days after dose two, with a range of 14 to 241.

As regards this clonotype: Antigen specificity is unknown.

The Oncomine TCR Beta short-read assay was applied to DNA of cultured CD4+ T cells. TCRdb reprocessed the PCR reads via MiXCR and lists one record per CDR3 protein. The data contain 11,000 or so distinct CDR3 sequences, around 44% of them singletons. Treatment meaning: roughly 10-day PBMC culture with coronavirus spike peptide pools or control peptides (ViraFEST assay). Germline V gene lookup returns CDR1 SGHTA and CDR2 FQGNSA. Trimming at V came to 5 bases and at J to 2 bases, leaving 5 bases not matched to a gene. This CDR3 has 16 residues. The sequencing sample was made of CD4+ T cells from blood, cultured in vitro. The source is a human donor who had recovered from COVID-19. This sequence joins TRBV7-2 and TRBJ2-2; 10 bases are shared with TRBD1. The CDR3 sequence is CASSPRDRGNTGELFF. CDR3 sequence (DNA): TGTGCCAGCAGCCCTAGGGACAGGGGAAACACCGGGGAGCTGTTTTTT. The full variable domain, rest sourced from reference TRBV7-2 and TRBJ2-2, is GAGVSQSPSNKVTEKGKDVELRCDPISGHTALYWYRQSLGQGLEFLIYFQGNSAPDKSGLPSDRFSAERTGGSVSTLTIQRTQQEDSAVYLCASSPRDRGNTGELFFGEGSRLTVL.